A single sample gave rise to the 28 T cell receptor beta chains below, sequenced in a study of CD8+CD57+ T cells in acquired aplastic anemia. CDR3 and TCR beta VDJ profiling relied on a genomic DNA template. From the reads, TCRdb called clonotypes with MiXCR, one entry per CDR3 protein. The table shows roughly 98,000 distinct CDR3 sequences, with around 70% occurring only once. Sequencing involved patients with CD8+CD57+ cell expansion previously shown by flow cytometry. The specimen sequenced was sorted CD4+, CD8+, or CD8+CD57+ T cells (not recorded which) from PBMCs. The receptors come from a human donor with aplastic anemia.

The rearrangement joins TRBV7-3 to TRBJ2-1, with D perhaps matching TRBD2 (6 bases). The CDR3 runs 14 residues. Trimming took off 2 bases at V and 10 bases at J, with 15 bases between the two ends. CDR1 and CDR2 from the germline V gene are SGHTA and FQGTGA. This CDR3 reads CASSLGGDAGEQFF. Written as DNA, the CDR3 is TGTGCCAGCAGCTTAGGCGGGGACGCCGGGGAGCAGTTCTTC.

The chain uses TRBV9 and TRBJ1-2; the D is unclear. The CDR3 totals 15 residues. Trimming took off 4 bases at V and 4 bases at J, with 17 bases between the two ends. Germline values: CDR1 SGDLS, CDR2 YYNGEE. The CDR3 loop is CASSPLLSPIYGYTF. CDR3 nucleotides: TGTGCCAGCAGCCCCCTCCTAAGCCCAATCTATGGCTACACCTTC.

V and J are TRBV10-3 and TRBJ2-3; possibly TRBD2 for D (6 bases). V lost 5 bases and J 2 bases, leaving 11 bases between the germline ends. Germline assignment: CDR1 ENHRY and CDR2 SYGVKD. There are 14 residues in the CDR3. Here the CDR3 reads CAISWTNPTDTQYF. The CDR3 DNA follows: TGTGCCATCAGTTGGACTAACCCCACAGATACGCAGTATTTT.

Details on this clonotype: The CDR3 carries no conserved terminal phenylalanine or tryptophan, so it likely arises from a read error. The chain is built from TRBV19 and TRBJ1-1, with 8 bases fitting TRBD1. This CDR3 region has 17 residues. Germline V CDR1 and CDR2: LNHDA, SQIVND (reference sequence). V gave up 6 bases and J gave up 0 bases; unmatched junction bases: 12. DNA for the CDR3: TGTGCCAGTAGGCCGGACAGGGCCTTTCGTGTGAACACTGAAGCTTTCTCT. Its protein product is CASRPDRAFRVNTEAFS.

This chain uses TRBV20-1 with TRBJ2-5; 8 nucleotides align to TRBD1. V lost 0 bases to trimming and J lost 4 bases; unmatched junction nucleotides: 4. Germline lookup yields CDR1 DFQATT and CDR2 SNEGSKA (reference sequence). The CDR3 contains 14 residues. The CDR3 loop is CSARESGTGETQYF. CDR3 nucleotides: TGCAGTGCTAGAGAATCCGGGACAGGAGAGACCCAGTACTTC.

The CDR3 spells CASSGPANSPLHF. The CDR3 coding sequence is TGCGCCAGCAGTGGGCCGGCTAATTCACCCCTCCACTTT. This chain links TRBV10-2 with TRBJ1-6; D not resolved. V lost 4 bases to trimming and J lost 6 bases, with 7 bases between them. This CDR3 is 13 amino acids long. CDR1 and CDR2 (germline): WSHSY, SAAADI.

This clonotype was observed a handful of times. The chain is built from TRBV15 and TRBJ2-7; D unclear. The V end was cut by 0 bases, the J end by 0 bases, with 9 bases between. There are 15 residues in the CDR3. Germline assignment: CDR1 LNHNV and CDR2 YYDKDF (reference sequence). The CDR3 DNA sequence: TGTGCCACCAGCAGAGATCAAACAGTCTCCTACGAGCAGTACTTC. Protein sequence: CATSRDQTVSYEQYF.

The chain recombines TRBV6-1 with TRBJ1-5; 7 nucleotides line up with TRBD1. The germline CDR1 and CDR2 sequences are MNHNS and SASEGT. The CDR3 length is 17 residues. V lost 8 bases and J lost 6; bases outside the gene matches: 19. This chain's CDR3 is CASGRDQQGRGSQPQHF. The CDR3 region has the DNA TGTGCCAGCGGGAGAGATCAACAGGGGAGGGGGAGTCAGCCCCAGCATTTT.

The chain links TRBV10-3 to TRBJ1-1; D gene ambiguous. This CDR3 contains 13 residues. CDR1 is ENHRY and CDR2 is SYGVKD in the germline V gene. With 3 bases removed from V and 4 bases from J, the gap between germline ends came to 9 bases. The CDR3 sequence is CAISDLDLTEAFF. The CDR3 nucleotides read TGTGCCATCAGTGACCTTGATCTCACTGAAGCTTTCTTT.

The CDR3 DNA reads TGTGCCAGCACCCTTGGAGGGACTAGCGGGAGCCATCGCTACAATGAGCAGTTCTTC. Amino acid sequence: CASTLGGTSGSHRYNEQFF. The V gene is TRBV4-2, the J gene TRBJ2-1; 14 bases map to TRBD2. J lost 3 bases, V lost 7 bases, and 14 bases had no gene match. Germline CDR1 reads LGHNA; CDR2 reads YNFKEQ. CDR3 length: 19 amino acids.

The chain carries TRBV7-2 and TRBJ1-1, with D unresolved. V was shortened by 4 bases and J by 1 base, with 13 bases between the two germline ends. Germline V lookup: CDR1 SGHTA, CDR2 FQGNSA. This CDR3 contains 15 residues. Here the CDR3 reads CASSYYVVGNTEAFF. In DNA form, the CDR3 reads TGTGCCAGCAGCTACTATGTTGTGGGGAACACTGAAGCTTTCTTT.

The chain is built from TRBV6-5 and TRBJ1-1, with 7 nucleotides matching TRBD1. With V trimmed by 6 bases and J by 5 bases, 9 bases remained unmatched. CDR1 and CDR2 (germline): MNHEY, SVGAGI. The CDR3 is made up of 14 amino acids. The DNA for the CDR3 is TGTGCCAGCAGCCCAGGGGGGGTGGCAACTGAAGCTTTCTTT. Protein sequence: CASSPGGVATEAFF.

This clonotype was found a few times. The CDR3 here is CASRGTGTPLHF. CDR3 coding DNA: TGTGCCAGCAGGGGGACAGGTACACCCCTCCACTTT. The V call is TRBV2, the J call TRBJ1-6; TRBD1 matches 8 bases. The V and J ends lost 6 bases and 11 bases, in that order; junction bases with no gene match: 3. Per germline, CDR1 SNHLY and CDR2 FYNNEI. CDR3 length equals 12 residues.

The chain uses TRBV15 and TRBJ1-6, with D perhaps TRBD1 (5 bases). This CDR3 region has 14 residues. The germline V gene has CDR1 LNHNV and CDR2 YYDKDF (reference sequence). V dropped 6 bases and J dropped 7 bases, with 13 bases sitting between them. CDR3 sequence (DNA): TGTGCCACCAGGGGGGGTCTAGGAAATTCACCCCTCCACTTT. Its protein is CATRGGLGNSPLHF. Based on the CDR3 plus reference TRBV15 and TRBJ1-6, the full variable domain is DAMVIQNPRYQVTQFGKPVTLSCSQTLNHNVMYWYQQKSSQAPKLLFHYYDKDFNNEADTPDNFQSRRPNTSFCFLDIRSPGLGDTAMYLCATRGGLGNSPLHFGNGTRLTVT.

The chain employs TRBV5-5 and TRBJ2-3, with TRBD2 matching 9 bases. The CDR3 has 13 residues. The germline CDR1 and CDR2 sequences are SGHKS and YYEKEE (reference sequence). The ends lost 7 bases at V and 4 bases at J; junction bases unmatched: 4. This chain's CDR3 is CASAKREADTQYF. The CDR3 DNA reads TGTGCCAGCGCAAAGCGGGAGGCAGATACGCAGTATTTT.

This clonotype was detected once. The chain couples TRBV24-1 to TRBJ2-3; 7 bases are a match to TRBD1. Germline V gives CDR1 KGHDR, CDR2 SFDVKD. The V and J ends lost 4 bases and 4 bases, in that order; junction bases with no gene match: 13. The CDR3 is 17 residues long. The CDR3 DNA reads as TGTGCCACCAGTGAACCCCCTGGGACAGCAGGAGCAGATACGCAGTATTTT. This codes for CATSEPPGTAGADTQYF.

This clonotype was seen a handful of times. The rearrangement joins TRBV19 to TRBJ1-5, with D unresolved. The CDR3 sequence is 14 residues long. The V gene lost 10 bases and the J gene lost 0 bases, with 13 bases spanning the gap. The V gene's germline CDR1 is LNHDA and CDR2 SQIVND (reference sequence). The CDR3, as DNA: TGTGCCACCAGCGCAGCTAATAGCAATCAGCCCCAGCATTTT. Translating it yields CATSAANSNQPQHF.

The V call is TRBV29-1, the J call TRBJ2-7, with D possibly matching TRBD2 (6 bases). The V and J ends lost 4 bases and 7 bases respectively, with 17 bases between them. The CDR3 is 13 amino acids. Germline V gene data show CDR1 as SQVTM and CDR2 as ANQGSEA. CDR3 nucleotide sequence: TGCAGCGTTGCCAGCGGGCGGTACAATGAGCAGTACTTC. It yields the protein CSVASGRYNEQYF.

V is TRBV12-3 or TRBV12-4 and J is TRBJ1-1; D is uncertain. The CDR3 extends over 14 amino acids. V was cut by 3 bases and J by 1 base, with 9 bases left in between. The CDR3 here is CASSFPGPNTEAFF. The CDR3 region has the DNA TGTGCCAGCAGTTTTCCGGGCCCGAACACTGAAGCTTTCTTT.

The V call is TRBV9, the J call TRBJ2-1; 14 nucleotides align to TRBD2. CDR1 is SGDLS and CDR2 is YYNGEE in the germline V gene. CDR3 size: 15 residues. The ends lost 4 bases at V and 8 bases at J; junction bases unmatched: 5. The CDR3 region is CASSTGLAGAYEQFF. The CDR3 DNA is TGTGCCAGCAGCACGGGACTAGCGGGAGCGTATGAGCAGTTCTTC.

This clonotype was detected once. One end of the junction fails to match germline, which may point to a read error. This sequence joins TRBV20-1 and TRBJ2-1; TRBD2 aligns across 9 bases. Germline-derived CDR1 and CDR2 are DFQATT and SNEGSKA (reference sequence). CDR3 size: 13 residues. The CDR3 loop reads CSASLLAGYEQSF. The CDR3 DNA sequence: TGCAGTGCTAGTCTACTAGCGGGCTATGAGCAGTCCTTC.

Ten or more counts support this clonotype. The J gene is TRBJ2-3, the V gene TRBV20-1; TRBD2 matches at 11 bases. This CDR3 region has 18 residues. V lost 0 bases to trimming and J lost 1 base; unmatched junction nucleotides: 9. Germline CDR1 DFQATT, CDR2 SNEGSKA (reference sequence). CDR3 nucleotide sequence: TGCAGTGCTAGAGATTCGACTAGCGGGACGCGGGGCACAGATACGCAGTATTTT. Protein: CSARDSTSGTRGTDTQYF.

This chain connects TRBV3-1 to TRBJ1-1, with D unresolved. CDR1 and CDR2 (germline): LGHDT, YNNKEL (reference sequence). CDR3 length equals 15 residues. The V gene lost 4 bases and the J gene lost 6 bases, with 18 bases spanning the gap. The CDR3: CASSLGSFQDAEAFF. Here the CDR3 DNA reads TGTGCCAGCAGCCTCGGTTCCTTCCAGGACGCTGAAGCTTTCTTT.

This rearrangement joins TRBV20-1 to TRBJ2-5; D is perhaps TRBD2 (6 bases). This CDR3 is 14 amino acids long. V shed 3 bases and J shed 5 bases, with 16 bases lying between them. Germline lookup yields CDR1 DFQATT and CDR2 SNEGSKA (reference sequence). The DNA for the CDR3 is TGCAGTGCTAGGGGCCTACTAGCCAGTGAGACCCAGTACTTC. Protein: CSARGLLASETQYF.

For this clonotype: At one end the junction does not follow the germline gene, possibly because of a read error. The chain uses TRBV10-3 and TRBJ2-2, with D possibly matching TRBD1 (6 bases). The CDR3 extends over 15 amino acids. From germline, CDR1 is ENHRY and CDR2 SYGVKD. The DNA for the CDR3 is TGTGCCAGCAGTGCCGGGACACGTAGGACCGGGGAGCTGTTTTTT. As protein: CASSAGTRRTGELFF.

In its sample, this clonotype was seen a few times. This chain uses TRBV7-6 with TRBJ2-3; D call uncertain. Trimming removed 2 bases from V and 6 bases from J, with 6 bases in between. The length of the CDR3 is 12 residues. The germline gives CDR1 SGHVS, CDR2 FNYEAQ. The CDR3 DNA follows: TGTGCCAGCAGCTTAAGTTCTGATACGCAGTATTTT. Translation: CASSLSSDTQYF.

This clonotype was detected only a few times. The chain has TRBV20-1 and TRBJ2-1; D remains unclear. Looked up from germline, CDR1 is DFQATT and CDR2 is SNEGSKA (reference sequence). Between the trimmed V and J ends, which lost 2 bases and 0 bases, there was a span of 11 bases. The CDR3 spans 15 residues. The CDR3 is CSARNYLSSYNEQFF. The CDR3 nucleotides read TGCAGTGCTAGAAACTACCTCAGCTCCTACAATGAGCAGTTCTTC.

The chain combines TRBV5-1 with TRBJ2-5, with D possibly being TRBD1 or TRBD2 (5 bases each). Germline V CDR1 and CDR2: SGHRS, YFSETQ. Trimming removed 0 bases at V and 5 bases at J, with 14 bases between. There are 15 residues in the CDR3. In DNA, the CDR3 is TGCGCCAGCAGCTTGGCCGGGCGAGGGGATGAGACCCAGTACTTC. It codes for CASSLAGRGDETQYF.